The T cell receptor beta chain described here comes from a study of blood T cell repertoires in COVID-19 (dated by TCRdb to the early 2020s). In terms of the full investigation: Collaborator samples came from the United States, Italy and Spain and covered acute and convalescent phases of COVID-19. The material from the prospective study consisted of cDNA or gDNA derived from T cells, B-cell-depleted T cells, or PBMCs. Where HLA class I and class II types were available, the types were taken from metadata supplied by the sample provider, not from assay-based typing. The samples were drawn from two sources: the first 160 participants of the ongoing ImmuneRACE study, and 1,000 to 1,500 subjects contributed by 6 global collaborators. The repertoires were released in a freely available public database intended as a resource for research on the immune response to SARS-CoV-2. Deeply sampled blood TCRbeta repertoires from subjects exposed to, actively infected with, or recovered from COVID-19 were included in the dataset. Nearly every sample came with metadata listing a de-identified subject ID, COVID-19 status, age in years and sex.

This clone was detected only once. It has no known antigen specificity. No per-base quality is available; no much larger clone lies one base away. The germline V gene gives CDR1 as SQVTM and CDR2 as ANQGSEA. V is trimmed back by 5 bases and J by 4 bases, and the junction contains 7 bases that no gene match accounts for. CDR3 length: 13 amino acids, cysteine to phenylalanine. This entry keeps only the CDR3 DNA: 39 bases, framed from base 1. Collaborating institutions collected whole blood in K2EDTA tubes following their own protocols. Collaborator samples were shipped for TCRbeta analysis as frozen whole blood, isolated PBMCs, or DNA extracted from either sample type. TCRbeta CDR3 regions were amplified from genomic DNA using the immunoSEQ Assay, a bias-controlled multiplex PCR. On the authors' methods: The number of nucleated cells in each sample was estimated by amplification of reference gene primers within the assay. Sequence reads were collapsed and filtered to measure the absolute abundance of every unique TCRbeta CDR3 rearrangement. Productive Simpson clonality was computed per sample as the square root of Simpson's diversity index over productive rearrangements. As stored in TCRdb, this immuneACCESS dataset retains in-frame rearrangements with V and J assigned. A fraction of the clones does not appear; measured against another copy, unresolved V genes explain less than half of the discrepancy, and the remainder lacks a known reason. V, J and clone size are taken as reported in that table, and D and trimming were inferred from the DNA itself. This sample gives 200,000 to 250,000 clones in total; more than 75% of them show up just once. Of the sample, 4% to 4.5% is held by the ten largest clones.

Results the study describes overall, beyond this receptor: How much clinical and demographic metadata was included differed by source and by participant, and the metadata was provided uncurated.

Specimen: peripheral blood. The receptor was derived from a man aged 50-60 years with acute or convalescent COVID-19. This chain is built from TRBV29-1 and TRBJ1-2; 7 middle bases align to TRBD1. The DNA is as follows: TGCAGCGTTCAATGGACAGGCGGCTATGGCTACACCTTC. This is translated as CSVQWTGGYGYTF.